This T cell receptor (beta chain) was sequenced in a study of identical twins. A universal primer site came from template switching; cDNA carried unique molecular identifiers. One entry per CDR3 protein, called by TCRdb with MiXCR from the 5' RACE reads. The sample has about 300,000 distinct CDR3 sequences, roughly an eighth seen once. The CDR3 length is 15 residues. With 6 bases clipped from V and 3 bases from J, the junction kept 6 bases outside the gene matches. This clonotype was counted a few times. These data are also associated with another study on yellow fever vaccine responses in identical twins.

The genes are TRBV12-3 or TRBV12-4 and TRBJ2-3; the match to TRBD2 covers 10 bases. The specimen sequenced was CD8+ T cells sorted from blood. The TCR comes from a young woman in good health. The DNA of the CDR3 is TGTGCCAGCAGAGCAGCGGGAGGGCCGACAGATACGCAGTATTTT. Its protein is CASRAAGGPTDTQYF.